The following is a TCR beta chain sequence with its context. This clone appeared once. There is no known antigen for this receptor. No quality values exist for individual bases; no much larger clone is one base distant. Each collaborating institution followed its own protocols to collect whole blood in K2EDTA tubes. For TCRbeta analysis, collaborator samples were shipped as frozen whole blood, as isolated PBMCs, or as DNA extracted from either sample type. The data belong to a study of blood T cell repertoires in COVID-19 (TCRdb year 2020). With regard to the full study: Samples from collaborators originated in the United States, Italy and Spain and spanned both the acute and convalescent phases of COVID-19. The prospective study material was composed of cDNA or gDNA derived from T cells, B-cell-depleted T cells, or PBMCs. The dataset comprised deeply sampled blood TCRbeta repertoires from subjects exposed to, actively infected with, or recovered from COVID-19. The repertoires were made available in a free public database intended to serve as a resource for research on the immune response to SARS-CoV-2. The samples were drawn from two sources: the first 160 participants of the ongoing ImmuneRACE study, and fewer than 1,500 subjects contributed by 6 global collaborators. Nearly every sample came with metadata listing a de-identified subject ID, COVID-19 status, age in years and sex. Where available, HLA class I and class II types were taken from metadata supplied by the sample provider and were not determined by assay-based typing. The paper's findings and limits, for the study overall: The quantity of clinical and demographic metadata differed by source and by participant and was supplied without curation.

Here V drops 3 bases and J drops 3 bases, and the junction holds 10 bases not matched to any gene. According to the germline V gene, CDR1 reads SGHNT and CDR2 reads YENEEA. The CDR3 sequence holds 16 residues, the cysteine and phenylalanine included. The sequence is cut down to CDR3 DNA, 48 bases in frame from base 1. TCRbeta CDR3 regions were amplified from genomic DNA using the immunoSEQ Assay, a bias-controlled multiplex PCR. As for the original processing: Nucleated cell counts per sample were estimated from amplification of reference gene primers within the assay. To quantify the absolute abundance of each unique TCRbeta CDR3 rearrangement, sequence reads were collapsed and filtered. For each sample, productive Simpson clonality was calculated as the square root of Simpson's diversity index across productive rearrangements. TCRdb's version of the immuneACCESS table is confined to in-frame rearrangements and falls short of the full clone set. An unresolved V gene accounts for under half of the shortfall where checked; the remainder is of unknown origin. The V and J calls and clone size come from that table; D and trimming were worked out from the DNA. The sample data list under 300,000 clones, and around 83% of these were observed just once. In total, the top ten clones hold around 3.3% of the sample.

This TCR came from a woman aged 18 to 35 with acute or convalescent COVID-19. The specimen sequenced was peripheral blood. The chain was built from TRBV11-3 and TRBJ2-7, and TRBD1 matches 8 of the central bases. The nucleotide sequence is TGTGCCAGCAGCTTCACACATAGGGACAGGTTCTACGAGCAGTACTTC. Protein translation: CASSFTHRDRFYEQYF.